This T cell receptor (beta chain) was captured by sequencing in a study of human T cells and chemical hapten exposure. Study-wide findings and caveats: The study found that DPC sensitization did not change TCRs above 1 in 1000 frequency.

The length of the CDR3 is 15 residues. The germline V gene encodes CDR1 SGDLS and CDR2 YYNGEE. The V and J ends lost 2 bases and 4 bases respectively, with 16 bases between them. MiXCR, applied by TCRdb to the RACE reads, yields one record per CDR3 protein. Of approximately 96,000 distinct CDR3 sequences in the sample, about 9.6% were seen once. Noted time point: patch test 2, 6 weeks after DPC sensitization. The treatment here: therapeutic diphenylcyclopropenone sensitization with weekly scalp DPC. It was from unfractionated whole blood that total RNA was extracted. This clonotype was picked up many times. Its antigen is not known.

The material was whole blood, obtained in connection with sensitization to the hapten diphenylcyclopropenone (DPC). The TCR was taken from a woman aged 40 to 55 with alopecia areata. Some clones in this sample may be carry-over from other donors' samples. The rearrangement uses TRBV9 and TRBJ2-7, with D possibly TRBD1 on 6 matching bases. As DNA, the CDR3 is TGTGCCAGCAGCGTTCAGGCAGGGGCCGGATACGAGCAGTACTTC. Encoded protein: CASSVQAGAGYEQYF.